Sequencing of this TCR beta chain was carried out in a study of response to subunit inactivated influenza vaccine. General study points: Few new T cells, the authors suggested, are recruited by each seasonal influenza vaccination.

Points on this clonotype: Its target is not known.

V shed 7 bases and J shed 2 bases, with 11 bases lying between them. The CDR3 spans 13 residues. Germline CDR1 SGHTA, CDR2 FQGNSA. TCRdb reprocessed the RT-PCR reads via MiXCR and lists one record per CDR3 protein. The table has hundreds of thousands of distinct CDR3 sequences, roughly 14% seen once. This sequence originates from a man between 50 and 59 years old who received an inactivated influenza vaccine. The source was PBMCs from blood, collected 14 days before vaccination. The genes are TRBV7-2 and TRBJ1-1; possible D gene TRBD1, 5 bases. CDR3 residues: CASKLGVNTEAFF. The CDR3 nucleotides read TGTGCCAGCAAACTAGGGGTCAACACTGAAGCTTTCTTT.